A selection of T cell receptor beta chains follows, all from one sample in a study of control samples from healthy donors and cancer patients. Sequencing was performed with immunoSEQ multiplex PCR; in TCRdb, only in-frame clones are kept and a portion is missing. The table records some 120,000 clones, more than 70% of them present only once. The sample taken for sequencing was blood. The receptor source for this set is a man aged 60 to 69 in good health. Each CDR3 is given with its conserved first and last residue. Some rows have no size entry. The others give once, few or many, or a class for an expanded clone.

abundance	v_gene	j_gene	CDR3aa
.	TRBV5-6	TRBJ2-3	CASSQRTGTSGTRTDTQYF
.	TRBV6-6	TRBJ1-6	CASSPGLDNSPLHF
.	TRBV7-2	TRBJ1-1	CASSLQGQNTEAFF
.	TRBV18	TRBJ1-2	CASSPGTGGNYGYTF
.	TRBV6-5	TRBJ1-3	CASSYSILGGNTIYF
.	TRBV28	TRBJ1-4	CASSLKGMKLFF
.	TRBV21-1	TRBJ2-5	CASRQETQYF
once	TRBV5-1	TRBJ2-1	CASSLEGGEARNEQFF
.	TRBV18	TRBJ2-1	CASSQSLGVGGSNEQFF
.	TRBV6-1	TRBJ1-4	CASSEGLLGRVGKLFF
.	TRBV5-5	TRBJ2-2	CASSPGTGEGRELFF
.	TRBV7-4	TRBJ1-2	CASSLDGRRGWRCYGYTF
.	TRBV6-2/TRBV6-3	TRBJ2-7	CASSYKWQASYEQYF
.	TRBV5-1	TRBJ2-7	CASSYSGGASSDEQYF
.	TRBV5-1	TRBJ2-5	CASSLQESRETQYF
.	TRBV28	TRBJ1-5	CASHKARTGTKYSNQPQHF
.	TRBV5-6	TRBJ2-7	CASTLWGPYEQYF
.	TRBV5-1	TRBJ1-1	CASSLYSGVTEAFF
.	TRBV3-1/TRBV3-2	TRBJ1-2	CASSPGTGPYGYTF
.	TRBV10-2	TRBJ1-2	CAILDLTNYGYTF
.	TRBV29-1	TRBJ2-7	CSVVLDGHEQYF
.	TRBV19	TRBJ1-5	CASSALGNSNQPQHF
.	TRBV28	TRBJ1-1	CASSPHSGTTEAFF
.	TRBV19	TRBJ2-4	CASSNGSGGKKNIQYF
.	TRBV28	TRBJ2-7	CASSYRGMSSYEQYF
.	TRBV5-1	TRBJ1-2	CASSEQGGGYGYTF
.	TRBV6-5	TRBJ2-3	CASSSGGRVADTQYF
.	TRBV27	TRBJ2-5	CASSLYRPPQETQYF
.	TRBV30	TRBJ2-3	CAWSNQGWTDTQYF
.	TRBV10-3	TRBJ2-7	CAISRGYEQYF
.	TRBV10-2	TRBJ1-4	CASREGAGQINEKLFF
.	TRBV7-3	TRBJ1-2	CASSMTDANYGYTF
.	TRBV11-2	TRBJ1-1	CASSFRGGITEAFF
.	TRBV19	TRBJ1-5	CASIGGMYQPQHF
once	TRBV11-2	TRBJ1-2	CASSSNTGMAGYTF
.	TRBV7-2	TRBJ2-7	CASRAGPSSLGEQYF
.	TRBV7-2	TRBJ1-2	CASSLGSVYGYTF
once	TRBV7-3	TRBJ2-5	CASSYRDRETQYF
.	TRBV7-2	TRBJ1-1	CASSGQGLAEAFF
.	TRBV5-3	TRBJ1-1	CARSPRRGRTEAFF
.	TRBV5-1	TRBJ1-6	CASSLGAGRGGSPLHF
.	TRBV29-1	TRBJ2-2	CSAQYTGELFF
.	TRBV19	TRBJ1-3	CASSTGRVISGNTIYF
.	TRBV28	TRBJ1-4	CASSFPVSFATNEKLFF
.	TRBV6-5	TRBJ2-5	CASSFQALGTQYF
.	TRBV19	TRBJ1-5	CASSTAWDRAQPQHF
.	TRBV28	TRBJ1-4	CASSLSSATNEKLFF
.	TRBV19	TRBJ1-5	CASGGNQPQHF
.	TRBV6-5	TRBJ2-6	CASSRNRAGANVLTF
.	TRBV19	TRBJ1-4	CASSSQRKLLFF
.	TRBV28	TRBJ1-3	CASSLRQLGNTIYF
.	TRBV6-5	TRBJ2-5	CASSYAGTSRETQYF
.	TRBV30	TRBJ1-2	CACLPNKIDNYGYTF
.	TRBV3-1/TRBV3-2	TRBJ2-2	CASSPGGYTGELFF
.	TRBV5-1	TRBJ2-5	CASSLEGAGETQYF
.	TRBV11-2	TRBJ2-5	CASQIGLAGGWETQYF
.	TRBV7-3	TRBJ2-7	CASSVVEHPRQVGLFRADPDHF
.	TRBV4-2	TRBJ2-3	CASSQDLVGQGAVDTQYF
.	TRBV3-1/TRBV3-2	TRBJ2-5	CASSQNQGGETQYF